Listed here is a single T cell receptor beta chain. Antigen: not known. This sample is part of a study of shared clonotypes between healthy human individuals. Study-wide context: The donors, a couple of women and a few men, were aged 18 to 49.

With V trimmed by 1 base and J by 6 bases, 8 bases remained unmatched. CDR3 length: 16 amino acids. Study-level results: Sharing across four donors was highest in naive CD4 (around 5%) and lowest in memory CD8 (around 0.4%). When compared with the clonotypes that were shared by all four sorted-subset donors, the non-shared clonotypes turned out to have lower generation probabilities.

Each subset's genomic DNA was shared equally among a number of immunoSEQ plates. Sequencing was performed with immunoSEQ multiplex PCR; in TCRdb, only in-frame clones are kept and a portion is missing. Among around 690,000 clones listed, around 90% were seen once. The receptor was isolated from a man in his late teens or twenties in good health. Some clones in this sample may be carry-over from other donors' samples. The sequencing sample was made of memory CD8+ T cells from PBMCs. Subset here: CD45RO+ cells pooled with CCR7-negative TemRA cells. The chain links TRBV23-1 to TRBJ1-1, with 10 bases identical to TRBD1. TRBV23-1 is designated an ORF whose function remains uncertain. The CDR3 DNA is TGCGCCAGCAGTCAATGCTCGACAGGGGGCGTCGCTGAAGCTTTCTTT. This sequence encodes CASSQCSTGGVAEAFF.